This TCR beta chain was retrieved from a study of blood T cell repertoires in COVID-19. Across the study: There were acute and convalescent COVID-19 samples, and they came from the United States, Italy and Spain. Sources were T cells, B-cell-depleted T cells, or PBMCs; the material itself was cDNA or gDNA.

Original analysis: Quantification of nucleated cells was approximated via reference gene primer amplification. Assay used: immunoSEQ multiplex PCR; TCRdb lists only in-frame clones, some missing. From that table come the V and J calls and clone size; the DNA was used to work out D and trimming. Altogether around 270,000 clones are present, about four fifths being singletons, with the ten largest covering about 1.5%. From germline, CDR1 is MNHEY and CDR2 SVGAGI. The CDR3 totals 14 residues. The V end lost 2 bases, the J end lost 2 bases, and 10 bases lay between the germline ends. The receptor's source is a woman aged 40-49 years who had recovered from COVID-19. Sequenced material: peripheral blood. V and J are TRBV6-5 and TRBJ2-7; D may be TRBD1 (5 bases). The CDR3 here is CASSYNGQPYEQYF. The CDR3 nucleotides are TGTGCCAGCAGTTACAATGGACAACCCTACGAGCAGTACTTC.